Listed below are T cell receptor beta chains from one sample, sequenced in a study of cytomegalovirus exposure and HLA in healthy donors. TCRdb's copy holds only in-frame clones and misses some; the assay was immunoSEQ multiplex PCR. The table shows over 70,000 clones, with over 65% occurring only once. Source material: PBMCs. Source of these receptors: a man in his fifties in good health and CMV-seropositive. The CDR3 runs from the conserved cysteine through the conserved F or W. A D gene is named only where the DNA matches it firmly. Size is omitted from some rows. Given values are once, few, many or a class for expanded clones.

TRBJ1-1 | - | TRBV11-3 | - | TGTGCCAGCGTCGGGGGGGCGAACACTGAAGCTTTCTTT | CASVGGANTEAFF
TRBJ2-3 | TRBD2 | TRBV7-9 | - | TGTGCCAGCAGCTTACCCACTAGCGGCACAGATACGCAGTATTTT | CASSLPTSGTDTQYF
TRBJ1-1 | TRBD1 | TRBV5-1 | - | TGCGCCAGCAGCTCTGAGGGACAGGGGCGGGCTTTCTTT | CASSSEGQGRAFF
TRBJ2-3 | TRBD2 | TRBV6-4 | - | TGTGCCAGCAAGGGTAACTACCCGGGGGGTACGCAGTATTTT | CASKGNYPGGTQYF
TRBJ2-7 | TRBD2 | TRBV28 | - | TGTGCCAGCCACACATCGACAGGACTAGCGGGTTACTACGAGCAGTACTTC | CASHTSTGLAGYYEQYF
TRBJ2-3 | - | TRBV7-2 | - | TGTGCCAGCAGCTTATCAGCAGATACGCAGTATTTT | CASSLSADTQYF
TRBJ2-1 | - | TRBV10-3 | - | TGTGCCATCAGCCTAGAGGACAATGAGCAGTTCTTC | CAISLEDNEQFF
TRBJ2-4 | TRBD2 | TRBV9 | - | TGTGCCAGCAGCGCGCCCCTTGGGGGGGCGGGAGGGCACCCCAGTCAGTACTTC | CASSAPLGGAGGHPSQYF
TRBJ1-1 | - | TRBV7-6 | - | TGTGCCAGCAGCTTAGGGGGCGGGGGAGCTGAAGCTTTCTTT | CASSLGGGGAEAFF
TRBJ2-3 | - | TRBV14 | - | TGTGCCAGCAGCCAAGGAGGGAAAGCGGGACACCTAACAGATACGCAGTATTTT | CASSQGGKAGHLTDTQYF
TRBJ2-3 | - | TRBV5-1 | - | TGCGCCAGCAGCTTGGGGGGCCAGGAGTACGATACGCAGTATTTT | CASSLGGQEYDTQYF
TRBJ2-3 | TRBD1 | TRBV6-6 | - | TGTGCCAGCAGTTACTCAGGGGGCGCGGTCACAGATACGCAGTATTTT | CASSYSGGAVTDTQYF
TRBJ1-2 | - | TRBV9 | - | TGTGCCAGCAGCGTAGTTGAGAGAGCCTATGGCTACACCTTC | CASSVVERAYGYTF
TRBJ2-1 | TRBD2 | TRBV7-6 | few | TGTGCCAGCAGCCTACTAGCGGGAGGCTCCTACAATGAGCAGTTCTTC | CASSLLAGGSYNEQFF
TRBJ2-2 | - | TRBV2 | - | TGTGCCAGCAGGACAGTTACCGGGGAGCTGTTTTTT | CASRTVTGELFF
TRBJ2-3 | TRBD2 | TRBV4-2 | - | TGTGCCAGCAGCCAACGGGCGAGCGGGAGCGTCGGCACAGATACGCAGTATTTT | CASSQRASGSVGTDTQYF
TRBJ2-4 | TRBD1 | TRBV28 | few | TGTGCCAGCAGTTTTAATATCCAAAGCCTGACAGGGATACTAGCCAAAAACATTCAGTACTTC | CASSFNIQSLTGILAKNIQYF
TRBJ2-3 | - | TRBV12-5 | once | TGTGCTAGTGGTTTAATAGCGGACTCGTGGGCAGATACGCAGTATTTT | CASGLIADSWADTQYF
TRBJ1-1 | - | TRBV6-6 | - | TGTGCCAGCAGTTCCAACAGTGCCCTCTCTGAAGCTTTCTTT | CASSSNSALSEAFF
TRBJ1-4 | - | TRBV28 | once | TGTGCCAGCAATTCAAACCGGAAGGGGACTAATGAAAAACTGTTTTTT | CASNSNRKGTNEKLFF
TRBJ2-6 | TRBD1 | TRBV27 | - | TGTGCCAGCAGTTCCGGGACAGCGGTCTCTGGGGCCAACGGCCTGACTTTC | CASSSGTAVSGANGLTF
TRBJ1-1 | TRBD1 | TRBV7-2 | - | TGTGCCAGCAGCCCCTGGGGGACAGCAATAGAAGCTTTCTTT | CASSPWGTAIEAFF
TRBJ2-1 | - | TRBV29-1 | - | TGCAGCGTTATTGGAGGAGGGCTAGTGTTACAGTTCTTC | CSVIGGGLVLQFF
TRBJ1-4 | - | TRBV29-1 | - | TGCAGCTACCACATAAATGAAAAACTGTTTTTT | CSYHINEKLFF
TRBJ2-5 | - | TRBV7-2 | few | TGTGCCAGCAGCCCCGAGGGTCCCCGCGTTCACTTC | CASSPEGPRVHF
TRBJ1-1 | TRBD1 | TRBV12-5 | - | TGTGCTAGTGGCCCAGACAGGGGTACTATGAACACTGAAGCTTTCTTT | CASGPDRGTMNTEAFF
TRBJ1-1 | - | TRBV6-1 | - | TGTGCCAGCAGTTATTGGGGAGCAGCTTTCTTT | CASSYWGAAFF
TRBJ1-1 | - | TRBV5-6 | - | TGTGCCAGCAGCCCACTCCGGACAGCAGAAGCTTTCTTT | CASSPLRTAEAFF
TRBJ2-2 | - | TRBV5-1 | - | TGCGCCAGCAGCGCCTTGACTGGGAACACCGGGGAGCTGTTTTTT | CASSALTGNTGELFF
TRBJ2-7 | - | TRBV29-1 | - | TGCAGCGCAACAGGGTACGACTACGAGCAGTACTTC | CSATGYDYEQYF
TRBJ1-2 | - | TRBV27 | - | TGTGCCAGCAGTTTTGCGGACAGTACCGGCTACACCTTC | CASSFADSTGYTF
TRBJ2-3 | TRBD1 | TRBV18 | - | TGTGCCAGCTCAGAGGCACAGGGGTTGCCAGATACGCAGTATTTT | CASSEAQGLPDTQYF
TRBJ1-1 | - | TRBV18 | - | TGTGCCAGCTCACCGGGAGGTGGAGCTTTCTTT | CASSPGGGAFF